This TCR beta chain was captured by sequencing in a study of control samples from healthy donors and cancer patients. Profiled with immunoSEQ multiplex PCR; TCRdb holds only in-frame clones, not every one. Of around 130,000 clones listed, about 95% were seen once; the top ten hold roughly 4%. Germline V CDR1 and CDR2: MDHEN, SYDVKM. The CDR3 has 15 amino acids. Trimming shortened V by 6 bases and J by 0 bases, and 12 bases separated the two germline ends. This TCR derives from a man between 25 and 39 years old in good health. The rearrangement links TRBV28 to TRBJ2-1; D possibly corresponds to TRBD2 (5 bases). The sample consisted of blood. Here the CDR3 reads CASRTYGVSYNEQFF. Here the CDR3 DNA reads TGTGCCAGCAGAACGTACGGGGTCTCCTACAATGAGCAGTTCTTC.